The 16 T cell receptor beta chains below all came from one sample that was sequenced in a study of somatic mutations in cytotoxic T cells in rheumatoid arthritis. Here immunoSEQ multiplex PCR was the method, and the copy in TCRdb shows in-frame clones only, minus some. Of about 8,600 clones in the sample, 75% are singletons; the top ten hold around 34%. Specimen: CD8+ T cells sorted from blood. The receptors derive from a woman aged 50 to 60 in good health.

This clone has only a few counts. The CDR3 protein is CASSVYKSPLDSNTEAFF. DNA of the CDR3: TGTGCCAGCAGCGTTTATAAGTCCCCCTTGGACTCGAACACTGAAGCTTTCTTT. V usage is TRBV9 and J usage is TRBJ1-1; D uncertain. Germline V gene data show CDR1 as SGDLS and CDR2 as YYNGEE. This CDR3 region has 18 residues. V lost 2 bases, J lost 1 base, and 21 bases lay in between.

The genes are TRBV4-1 and TRBJ2-7, with 13 bases aligning to TRBD2. Germline CDR1 reads MGHRA; CDR2 reads YSYEKL. V lost 2 bases, J lost 2 bases, and 3 bases stayed unmatched. The CDR3 runs to 16 residues. Here the CDR3 reads CASSQLGLAGAYEQYF. DNA of the CDR3: TGCGCCAGCAGCCAACTCGGACTAGCGGGAGCCTACGAGCAGTACTTC.

This clone showed up just once. DNA for the CDR3: TGCGCCAGCAGTCAATGGGACAGGGACCATGAGCAGTTCTTC. Residues: CASSQWDRDHEQFF. The chain links TRBV23-1 to TRBJ2-1; 9 positions agree with TRBD1. TRBV23-1 carries the ORF label, with uncertain function. The J segment lost 8 bases and the V segment lost 1 base, leaving 3 bases of the junction unmatched. The CDR3 length is 14 residues.

The chain is built from TRBV15 and TRBJ2-5, with 8 bases identical to TRBD1. J gave up 2 bases and V 4 bases, and 3 bases lay outside the gene matches. In germline, CDR1 is LNHNV, CDR2 YYDKDF (reference sequence). CDR3 length: 14 amino acids. CDR3 in amino acids: CATSTGQGQETQYF. The CDR3 bases are TGTGCCACCAGCACAGGACAGGGACAAGAGACCCAGTACTTC.

Note on this clone: At one end, the junction sequence differs from germline, possibly due to a read error. The V call is TRBV7-7, the J call TRBJ2-7; D gene uncertain. The CDR3 consists of 12 residues. Germline V gives CDR1 SSHAT, CDR2 FNYEAQ (reference sequence). Written as DNA, the CDR3 is TGTGCTAGCAGCTTAGGCGGTACCGAGCAGTACTTC. It codes for CASSLGGTEQYF.

The CDR3: CASSSLPGQGGGELFF. The CDR3, as DNA: TGTGCCAGCAGCTCCTTACCCGGACAGGGTGGCGGGGAGCTGTTTTTT. This chain links TRBV7-2 with TRBJ2-2; 8 bases align to TRBD1. There are 16 residues in the CDR3. V was clipped by 4 bases and J by 7 bases; unmatched bases: 11. Germline CDR1 reads SGHTA; CDR2 reads FQGNSA.

The chain joins TRBV2 to TRBJ2-7; TRBD1 agrees at 7 bases. Germline CDR1 is SNHLY and CDR2 is FYNNEI. The CDR3 extends over 14 amino acids. V lost 8 bases and J lost 0; bases outside the gene matches: 7. The CDR3 bases are TGTGCCAGCGACCCGGGGACAGTCTCCTACGAGCAGTACTTC. Amino acids: CASDPGTVSYEQYF.

The chain is built from TRBV9 and TRBJ1-1, with 8 bases fitting TRBD1. Germline CDR1 SGDLS, CDR2 YYNGEE. V dropped 4 bases and J dropped 2; count of bases not matched to a gene: 4. This CDR3 spans 14 amino acids. CDR3 residues: CASSPGQVNTEAFF. Written as DNA, the CDR3 is TGTGCCAGCAGCCCGGGACAGGTAAACACTGAAGCTTTCTTT.

The rearrangement links TRBV7-6 to TRBJ2-5, with a weak D call TRBD1 (6 bases). With the DNA end fitting TRBJ2-7 better, the J assignment may be wrong. Germline CDR1 SGHVS, CDR2 FNYEAQ. This CDR3 contains 13 residues. The CDR3 bases are TGTGCCAGCAGCTTGGAAGGGGGCTACGAGCAGTACTTC. This codes for CASSLEGGYEQYF.

V and J are TRBV4-2 and TRBJ2-4; TRBD1 is a possible D gene (5 bases). Germline loops: CDR1 LGHNA, CDR2 YNFKEQ. The CDR3 spans 17 residues. V was pared by 1 base and J by 2 bases, with 15 bases between. CDR3 sequence (DNA): TGTGCCAGCAGCCAAGGGAGTTGGCAGGGCCCCAAAAACATTCAGTACTTC. Translated, it gives CASSQGSWQGPKNIQYF.

The chain has TRBV5-4 and TRBJ2-7, with D tentatively TRBD2 (7 bases). CDR3 length: 14 amino acids. Trimming left V 0 bases short and J 2 bases short, with 9 bases between. Germline V gene data show CDR1 as SGHNT and CDR2 as YYREEE (reference sequence). CDR3 nucleotides: TGTGCCAGCAGCTTGGCGGGGGGCGCCTACGAGCAGTACTTC. Amino acids: CASSLAGGAYEQYF.

The chain employs TRBV2 and TRBJ1-5; 7 nucleotides agree with TRBD1. The CDR3 is made up of 14 amino acids. In germline, CDR1 is SNHLY, CDR2 FYNNEI. Trimming removed 6 bases from V and 5 bases from J; junction bases left unmatched: 7. CDR3 protein: CASSARDSDQPQHF. DNA for the CDR3: TGTGCCAGCAGCGCCCGGGACAGCGATCAGCCCCAGCATTTT.

This rearrangement joins TRBV7-9 to TRBJ2-5, with D maybe TRBD2 (7 bases). This CDR3 is 15 amino acids long. The V end was cut by 3 bases, the J end by 7 bases, with 18 bases between. The germline V gene encodes CDR1 SEHNR and CDR2 FQNEAQ (reference sequence). CDR3 in amino acids: CASSLDGGLRGTQYF. CDR3 DNA sequence: TGTGCCAGCAGCTTGGACGGGGGGCTTCGGGGGACCCAGTACTTC.

This clone was counted only a few times. The V gene is TRBV4-3, the J gene TRBJ2-3, with TRBD2 matching 11 bases. CDR1 is LGHNA, CDR2 YSLEER, per germline. The CDR3 covers 22 residues. The J segment lost 2 bases and the V segment lost 0 bases, leaving 19 bases of the junction unmatched. In DNA form, the CDR3 reads TGCGCCAGCAGCCAAGAACCGCCGGGACTAGCGGACGGGGAAGCAAACACAGATACGCAGTATTTT. Translating gives CASSQEPPGLADGEANTDTQYF.

This clone was recorded only once. The gene calls are TRBV4-1 and TRBJ2-5, with 11 bases aligning to TRBD2. CDR1 and CDR2 from the germline V gene are MGHRA and YSYEKL. CDR3 size: 17 residues. V lost 2 bases to trimming and J lost 2 bases; unmatched junction nucleotides: 7. This chain's CDR3 is CASSQLLLAGAQETQYF. The CDR3 nucleotides are TGCGCCAGCAGCCAACTCTTACTAGCGGGAGCGCAAGAGACCCAGTACTTC.

The chain couples TRBV1 to TRBJ2-6; the DNA was not compared with TRBD2, the D call given in the table. TRBV1 is an annotated pseudogene. The CDR3 is made up of 18 amino acids. The CDR3 DNA follows: TGCACCAGCAGGGACTTGTGTTTGTGCAAAAGTCGGGCCAACGTCCTGACTTTC. This codes for CTSRDLCLCKSRANVLTF.